This entry describes one T cell receptor beta chain. This clonotype has a handful of counts. The specificity of this receptor is unknown. No much larger clonotype is one base removed from it; base qualities were not supplied. TCR cDNA was made using 5'RACE template switching, a step that added a universal primer site and unique molecular identifiers. Priming of cDNA synthesis was performed from both the TCR alpha and TCR beta constant segments. Two PCR steps were used to amplify libraries, with sample barcodes and sequencing adapters being added in the second step. Libraries were sequenced on Illumina HiSeq 2500 (2x100 bp) or NovaSeq (2x150 bp). In the paper's pipeline: Demultiplexing of reads and collapsing into UMI consensus sequences were performed with MIGEC, and V(D)J alignment was carried out with MiXCR. Using edgeR on replicate PBMC samples, clonotypes were called vaccine-responding if FDR was below 0.01 and the log2 fold change was above 5 up to day 15. Each bulk clonotype received a CD4 or CD8 identity based on whether the sequenced CD4 or CD8 repertoire contained that clonotype at higher abundance. TCRdb ran its own pipeline on the public reads, namely fastp trimming at Q25 and MiXCR clone calling, and kept in-frame beta chains. Every CDR3 protein is listed once, alongside the most common genes and DNA of its rows. The V and J calls and clone size are TCRdb's, not the authors'. Present in this sample are over 200,000 distinct CDR3 sequences, roughly 6.3% of which were seen just once. Around 1% of the sample goes to the ten largest clones.

These data originate in a study of T cells after yellow fever vaccination (dated by TCRdb to between 2018 and 2020). General notes on the study: The SMART-Seq v4 Ultra Low Input RNA kit was used to prepare libraries from fractions with low cell numbers. To follow T-cell clones before and after both primary and booster YFV17D yellow fever vaccination, bulk TCR alpha and beta repertoires underwent longitudinal sequencing. Two healthy male donors, one aged 18 to 30 and one aged 30 to 40 years, made up the cohort. Blood samples were taken at several timepoints before and after primary and secondary immunization, and bulk PBMC replicates and cell subsets were isolated.

Based on the germline V gene, the CDR1 and CDR2 sequences are LGHNA and YSLEER. From the cysteine through the phenylalanine, the CDR3 covers 15 amino acids. CDR3 DNA only is kept here, 45 bases in frame from base 1. Clipping removes 1 base from V and 10 bases from J, with 5 as the unmatched junction base count. The treatment or condition label for this specimen denotes: live attenuated yellow fever vaccine strain. PBMCs were isolated from peripheral blood using a standard Ficoll-Paque protocol. CD4 and CD8 T-cell fractions were isolated with Dynabeads CD4 and CD8 positive selection kits. TriZol was used to extract RNA from bulk PBMCs, from CD4 and CD8 fractions, and from dextramer-positive and dextramer-negative fractions. Study-wide conclusions, independent of this receptor: Computational filtering was needed because FACS-sorted repertoires could contain abundant contaminating clonotypes from the bulk population. After the booster, most of the clones that had expanded following primary vaccination were detected again (96% of CD4 and more than 85% of CD8), which suggests that memory was broadly maintained. Compared with the primary T-cell response, the secondary T-cell response was faster but weaker, reaching its peak on day 5 rather than on day 15. A small share of clonotypes was detected in both CD4 and CD8 compartments, with the overlap likely arising from convergent recombination. Only a couple of donors were included in the study, so the extent to which the findings can be generalized is limited.

This specimen was CD4+ T cells sorted from PBMCs, taken on the day of the yellow fever booster vaccination. The receptor was isolated from a young man who received the YFV17D yellow fever vaccine. Recombination linked TRBV4-3 to TRBJ2-3; TRBD2 lines up with 13 middle nucleotides. The nucleotide sequence is given as TGCGCCAGCAGCCAAGGGGGACTAGCGGGACTGGCGCAGTATTTT. Its amino acids are CASSQGGLAGLAQYF.